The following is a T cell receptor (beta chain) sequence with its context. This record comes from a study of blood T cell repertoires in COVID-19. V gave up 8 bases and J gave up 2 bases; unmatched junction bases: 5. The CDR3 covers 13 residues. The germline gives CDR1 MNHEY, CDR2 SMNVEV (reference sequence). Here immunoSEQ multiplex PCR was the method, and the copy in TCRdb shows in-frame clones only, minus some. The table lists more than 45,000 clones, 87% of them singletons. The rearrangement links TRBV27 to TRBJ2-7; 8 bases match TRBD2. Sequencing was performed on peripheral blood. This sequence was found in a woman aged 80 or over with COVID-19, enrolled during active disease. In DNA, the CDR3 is TGTGCCAGCCGACGGGGGGGGGCCTACGAGCAGTACTTC. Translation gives CASRRGGAYEQYF.